Listed below are T cell receptor beta chains from one sample, sequenced in a study of T cell responses to AZD1222 COVID-19 vaccine. Produced via immunoSEQ multiplex PCR; TCRdb's table is partial and in-frame only. The repertoire holds some 160,000 clones, with 85% to 95% as singletons. The sequencing used peripheral blood, collected on day 0 of AZD1222 vaccination. The receptors derive from an adult in good health. CDR3s include the opening cysteine and the closing phenylalanine or tryptophan. The order of the fields is D gene, J gene, clone size, V gene, CDR3 DNA, CDR3 protein. The D gene is left open where the match is weak. Clone size appears in some rows only: once, few, many, or a class for an expanded clone.

>TRBD2|TRBJ2-7|NA|TRBV12-3/TRBV12-4
TGTGCCAGCGGAGCGGGACCCTACGAGCAGTACTTC
CASGAGPYEQYF
>NA|TRBJ1-2|NA|TRBV28
TGTGCCAGTCGGGGGTCTCCTGGCTACACCTTC
CASRGSPGYTF
>TRBD1|TRBJ1-6|NA|TRBV15
TGTGCCACCAGCAGGGGACAGGGGGACTATAATTCACCCCTCCACTTT
CATSRGQGDYNSPLHF
>TRBD1|TRBJ2-2|once|TRBV28
TGTGCCAGCAGAATTCAGGGGGCCGGAACCGGGGAGCTGTTTTTT
CASRIQGAGTGELFF
>TRBD2|TRBJ2-5|NA|TRBV5-4
TGTGCCAGCAGCTCGACTAGCGGAGACCAAGAGACCCAGTACTTC
CASSSTSGDQETQYF
>NA|TRBJ2-3|NA|TRBV6-5
TGTGCCAGCAGTTACTCTGGGTGGGACGTAGATACGCAGTATTTT
CASSYSGWDVDTQYF
>NA|TRBJ1-2|NA|TRBV28
TGTGCCAGCAGTTTAGTGGGGGGGTACTATGGCTACACCTTC
CASSLVGGYYGYTF
>NA|TRBJ2-3|once|TRBV28
TGTGCCAGCAGTTCACCGATCTCACTTGACAGCTCAGATACGCAGTATTTT
CASSSPISLDSSDTQYF
>NA|TRBJ1-2|NA|TRBV7-6
TGTGCCAGCAGCTTAGACAGCAACTATGGCTACACCTTC
CASSLDSNYGYTF
>TRBD2|TRBJ2-1|NA|TRBV28
TGTGCCAGCAAGGGACTAGCTACCCTTAGCTCCTACAATGAGCAGTTCTTC
CASKGLATLSSYNEQFF
>TRBD1|TRBJ2-7|NA|TRBV7-8
TGTGCCAGCAGCTCCTGGACAGGGGAAAACGAGCAGTACTTC
CASSSWTGENEQYF